The next 18 T cell receptor beta chains were all read from a single sample in a study of cytomegalovirus exposure and HLA in healthy donors. With 60 Vbeta and 13 Jbeta primers, the PCR was carried out. TCRdb's copy holds only in-frame clones and misses some; the assay was immunoSEQ multiplex PCR. The sample carries about 190,000 clones, more than 80% recorded once. What was sequenced was PBMCs. These receptor sequences come from a woman between 45 and 65 years old in good health and CMV-seropositive.

This chain connects TRBV28 to TRBJ2-3; 8 bases match TRBD1. CDR3 size: 15 residues. V lost 4 bases, J lost 1 base, and 4 bases stayed unmatched. Germline CDR1 MDHEN, CDR2 SYDVKM. Here the CDR3 DNA reads TGTGCCAGCAGTTCTCACAGGGGGGGCACAGATACGCAGTATTTT. It translates to CASSSHRGGTDTQYF.

This clone came up once. The chain links TRBV5-1 to TRBJ2-5; 9 bases match TRBD1. V gave up 4 bases and J gave up 5 bases; unmatched junction bases: 12. The CDR3 totals 16 residues. CDR1 and CDR2 (germline): SGHRS, YFSETQ. The CDR3 spells CASSIQGQGSGETQYF. The CDR3 DNA follows: TGCGCCAGCAGCATCCAGGGACAGGGATCGGGGGAGACCCAGTACTTC. Complete variable domain (other parts from reference TRBV5-1 and TRBJ2-5): KAGVTQTPRYLIKTRGQQVTLSCSPISGHRSVSWYQQTPGQGLQFLFEYFSETQRNKGNFPGRFSGRQFSNSRSEMNVSTLELGDSALYLCASSIQGQGSGETQYFGPGTRLLVL.

With regard to this clone: One end of the junction fails to match germline, which may point to a read error. This chain connects TRBV6-5 to TRBJ2-7; 9 positions match TRBD1. CDR3 length equals 13 residues. CDR1 is MNHEY and CDR2 is SVGAGI in the germline V gene. The CDR3 spells CASSYSSGQGLNF. The DNA for the CDR3 is TGTGCCAGCAGTTACTCGTCGGGACAGGGTCTGAACTTC.

V and J are TRBV7-9 and TRBJ1-2; maybe TRBD1 (5 bases). The V gene lost 3 bases and the J gene lost 3 bases, with 8 bases spanning the gap. The CDR3 sequence is 13 residues long. CDR1 is SEHNR and CDR2 is FQNEAQ in the germline V gene (reference sequence). The CDR3 DNA follows: TGTGCCAGCAGCTTCAGGGATGACTATGGCTACACCTTC. Its translation is CASSFRDDYGYTF.

To note about this clone: The germline gene is not matched at one end of the junction; a read error may be the cause. The chain couples TRBV6-6 to TRBJ1-2; a possible D gene is TRBD1 (6 bases). The CDR3 length is 14 residues. Per the germline V gene, CDR1 is MNHNY and CDR2 is SVGAGI (reference sequence). DNA for the CDR3: TGTGCCAGCAGTAACTCACAGGGCCTATATGGCTACACCTTC. This sequence encodes CASSNSQGLYGYTF.

This clone was seen a few times. The chain couples TRBV11-3 to TRBJ2-5; TRBD2 aligns across 7 bases. V shed 1 base and J 4 bases; nucleotides not matched to a gene: 12. CDR1 and CDR2 (germline): SGHNT, YENEEA. The CDR3 has 17 residues. CDR3 in DNA: TGTGCCAGCAGCTTAGGAAGGCAGCGGGGTTTACCAGAGACCCAGTACTTC. This gives the protein CASSLGRQRGLPETQYF.

CDR3 nucleotide sequence: TGTGCCAGCAGTGTCAGGCAGGGGTTTGGCTACACCTTC. This codes for CASSVRQGFGYTF. The rearrangement links TRBV2 to TRBJ1-2; D possibly corresponds to TRBD1 (6 bases). Trimming took 4 bases from V and 7 from J, leaving 13 bases between them. This CDR3 comprises 13 residues. Germline loops: CDR1 SNHLY, CDR2 FYNNEI.

This chain links TRBV4-3 with TRBJ1-5; tentatively, D is TRBD1 (5 bases). The length of the CDR3 is 14 residues. In germline, CDR1 is LGHNA, CDR2 YSLEER. The V and J ends lost 10 bases and 1 base respectively, with 14 bases between them. The CDR3 DNA is TGCGCCACCCAATCCAGGGTAAGCAATCAGCCCCAGCATTTT. Amino acids: CATQSRVSNQPQHF.

The genes are TRBV29-1 and TRBJ2-2; 8 bases line up with TRBD1. The V gene's germline CDR1 is SQVTM and CDR2 ANQGSEA. The V segment lost 6 bases and the J segment 9 bases; nucleotides outside the gene matches: 9. The CDR3 has 13 residues. CDR3 in amino acids: CSVAGQGGRELFF. DNA for the CDR3: TGCAGCGTCGCTGGACAGGGTGGCAGGGAGCTGTTTTTT.

V usage is TRBV5-4 and J usage is TRBJ1-6, with 11 nucleotides matching TRBD1. The CDR3 is 14 residues long. Looked up from germline, CDR1 is SGHNT and CDR2 is YYREEE (reference sequence). V trimming: 6 bases; J trimming: 7 bases; junction bases outside the gene matches: 3. The CDR3 protein is CASTGQGDNSPLHF. CDR3 nucleotides: TGTGCCAGCACGGGACAGGGGGACAATTCACCCCTCCACTTT.

CDR3 coding DNA: TGTGCCATCAGTGGGGGCGGCGGGGGACCTAGCACAGATACGCAGTATTTT. It specifies CAISGGGGGPSTDTQYF. The chain couples TRBV10-3 to TRBJ2-3; 7 nucleotides agree with TRBD2. Germline CDR1 ENHRY, CDR2 SYGVKD. CDR3 length equals 17 residues. The V gene end was trimmed by 4 bases and the J gene end by 0 bases; junction bases not matched to a gene: 10.

The V call is TRBV13, the J call TRBJ1-4; 8 bases fit TRBD1. V lost 4 bases to trimming and J lost 1 base; unmatched junction nucleotides: 8. The CDR3 is 17 residues long. Germline V gives CDR1 PRHDT, CDR2 FYEKMQ (reference sequence). CDR3 protein: CASSSSRDRLTNEKLFF. The CDR3 nucleotides are TGTGCCAGCAGCTCGTCCCGGGACAGGTTAACTAATGAAAAACTGTTTTTT.

This clone came up a few times. In nucleotides, the CDR3 is TGTGCCAGCAGGACGACTACCGCCGGGGAGCTGTTTTTT. Residues: CASRTTTAGELFF. The chain couples TRBV6-5 to TRBJ2-2, with D tentatively TRBD2 (5 bases). The CDR3 has 13 residues. Trimming stripped 6 bases from V and 6 bases from J, with 11 bases between. The germline CDR1 and CDR2 sequences are MNHEY and SVGAGI.

The rearrangement uses TRBV19 and TRBJ1-1, with D possibly being TRBD1 (5 bases). V was cut by 6 bases and J by 2 bases, with 7 bases left in between. Germline-derived CDR1 and CDR2 are LNHDA and SQIVND (reference sequence). The CDR3 covers 12 residues. The CDR3 sequence is CASSDSNTEAFF. The DNA of the CDR3 is TGTGCCAGTAGCGACAGTAACACTGAAGCTTTCTTT.

In its sample, this clone was seen a few times. J is TRBJ2-1 and V is TRBV5-4, with 11 nucleotides matching TRBD2. The CDR3 contains 18 residues. Germline values: CDR1 SGHNT, CDR2 YYREEE (reference sequence). The V segment lost 0 bases and the J segment 3 bases; nucleotides outside the gene matches: 8. Here the CDR3 reads CASSLDLAGGDFYNEQFF. CDR3 nucleotide sequence: TGTGCCAGCAGCTTGGATCTAGCGGGGGGTGACTTCTACAATGAGCAGTTCTTC.

The V and J genes are TRBV4-3 and TRBJ1-2; 7 bases fit TRBD1. In germline, CDR1 is LGHNA, CDR2 YSLEER. Trimming at V came to 0 bases and at J to 3 bases, leaving 4 bases not matched to a gene. The CDR3 spans 15 residues. CDR3 DNA sequence: TGCGCCAGCAGCCAAGACTCAACAGGGGACTATGGCTACACCTTC. It yields the protein CASSQDSTGDYGYTF.

The DNA for the CDR3 is TGTGCCAGTAGTATACTAGCGGGGGGGATCAATGAGCAGTTCTTC. Protein sequence: CASSILAGGINEQFF. The chain recombines TRBV19 with TRBJ2-1; 12 bases match TRBD2. The germline V gene has CDR1 LNHDA and CDR2 SQIVND (reference sequence). CDR3 length: 15 amino acids. Germline trimming cut 2 bases from V and 6 bases from J; bases unmatched to any gene: 2. Variable domain in full (rest from reference TRBV19 and TRBJ2-1): DGGITQSPKYLFRKEGQNVTLSCEQNLNHDAMYWYRQDPGQGLRLIYYSQIVNDFQKGDIAEGYSVSREKKESFPLTVTSAQKNPTAFYLCASSILAGGINEQFFGPGTRLTVL.

The chain carries TRBV5-1 and TRBJ2-6, with 9 bases that match TRBD1. CDR1 and CDR2 (germline): SGHRS, YFSETQ. The CDR3 totals 18 residues. After removal of 3 bases from V and 0 bases from J, the junction contained 7 bases not matched to a gene. CDR3 sequence: CASSSGQGLISGANVLTF. As DNA, the CDR3 is TGCGCCAGCAGCTCGGGACAGGGCCTCATCTCTGGGGCCAACGTCCTGACTTTC.